The T cell receptor beta chain described here comes from a study of T cell responses to AZD1222 COVID-19 vaccine. Notes on the study in general: The reported proportion of spike-specific TCRs targeting unmutated variant regions was nearly half. No day 14 peak samples; only post-peak repertoires were characterized. Clonal diversity was possibly underestimated; the donors were predominantly white British and more often female.

As regards this clone: The antigen is undetermined.

Method: immunoSEQ multiplex PCR; TCRdb's copy keeps in-frame clones and lacks some. The table has about 42,000 clones, approximately 88% seen once. The CDR3 loop spans 13 amino acids. Germline V gives CDR1 SGHDT, CDR2 YYEEEE. Trimming cost V 4 bases and J 8 bases, with 15 bases left between them. The sample here was peripheral blood, taken 28 days after the second AZD1222 dose. The source is an adult who received the AZD1222 COVID-19 vaccine. The rearrangement joins TRBV5-6 to TRBJ1-1; no reliable D call. The CDR3 DNA reads as TGTGCCAGCAGCCATCGACACGTCGGAGAAGCTTTCTTT. Its translation: CASSHRHVGEAFF.